The source of this TCR beta chain is a study of T cell responses to AZD1222 COVID-19 vaccine. Germline V gene data show CDR1 as MNHEY and CDR2 as SMNVEV (reference sequence). V dropped 6 bases and J dropped 9; count of bases not matched to a gene: 5. The CDR3 extends over 14 amino acids. Produced via immunoSEQ multiplex PCR; TCRdb's table is partial and in-frame only. The repertoire holds roughly 190,000 clones, approximately 90% seen once, with about 3.5% in the top ten. This receptor was obtained from an adult who received the MenACWY meningococcal vaccine as a control. The chain uses TRBV27 and TRBJ1-6; 10 bases align to TRBD1. This sample comprised peripheral blood, obtained 28 days after the second dose of the MenACWY control vaccine. The CDR3 sequence: CASSNGQGGSPLHF. DNA for the CDR3: TGTGCCAGCAGCAACGGACAGGGGGGTTCACCCCTCCACTTT.